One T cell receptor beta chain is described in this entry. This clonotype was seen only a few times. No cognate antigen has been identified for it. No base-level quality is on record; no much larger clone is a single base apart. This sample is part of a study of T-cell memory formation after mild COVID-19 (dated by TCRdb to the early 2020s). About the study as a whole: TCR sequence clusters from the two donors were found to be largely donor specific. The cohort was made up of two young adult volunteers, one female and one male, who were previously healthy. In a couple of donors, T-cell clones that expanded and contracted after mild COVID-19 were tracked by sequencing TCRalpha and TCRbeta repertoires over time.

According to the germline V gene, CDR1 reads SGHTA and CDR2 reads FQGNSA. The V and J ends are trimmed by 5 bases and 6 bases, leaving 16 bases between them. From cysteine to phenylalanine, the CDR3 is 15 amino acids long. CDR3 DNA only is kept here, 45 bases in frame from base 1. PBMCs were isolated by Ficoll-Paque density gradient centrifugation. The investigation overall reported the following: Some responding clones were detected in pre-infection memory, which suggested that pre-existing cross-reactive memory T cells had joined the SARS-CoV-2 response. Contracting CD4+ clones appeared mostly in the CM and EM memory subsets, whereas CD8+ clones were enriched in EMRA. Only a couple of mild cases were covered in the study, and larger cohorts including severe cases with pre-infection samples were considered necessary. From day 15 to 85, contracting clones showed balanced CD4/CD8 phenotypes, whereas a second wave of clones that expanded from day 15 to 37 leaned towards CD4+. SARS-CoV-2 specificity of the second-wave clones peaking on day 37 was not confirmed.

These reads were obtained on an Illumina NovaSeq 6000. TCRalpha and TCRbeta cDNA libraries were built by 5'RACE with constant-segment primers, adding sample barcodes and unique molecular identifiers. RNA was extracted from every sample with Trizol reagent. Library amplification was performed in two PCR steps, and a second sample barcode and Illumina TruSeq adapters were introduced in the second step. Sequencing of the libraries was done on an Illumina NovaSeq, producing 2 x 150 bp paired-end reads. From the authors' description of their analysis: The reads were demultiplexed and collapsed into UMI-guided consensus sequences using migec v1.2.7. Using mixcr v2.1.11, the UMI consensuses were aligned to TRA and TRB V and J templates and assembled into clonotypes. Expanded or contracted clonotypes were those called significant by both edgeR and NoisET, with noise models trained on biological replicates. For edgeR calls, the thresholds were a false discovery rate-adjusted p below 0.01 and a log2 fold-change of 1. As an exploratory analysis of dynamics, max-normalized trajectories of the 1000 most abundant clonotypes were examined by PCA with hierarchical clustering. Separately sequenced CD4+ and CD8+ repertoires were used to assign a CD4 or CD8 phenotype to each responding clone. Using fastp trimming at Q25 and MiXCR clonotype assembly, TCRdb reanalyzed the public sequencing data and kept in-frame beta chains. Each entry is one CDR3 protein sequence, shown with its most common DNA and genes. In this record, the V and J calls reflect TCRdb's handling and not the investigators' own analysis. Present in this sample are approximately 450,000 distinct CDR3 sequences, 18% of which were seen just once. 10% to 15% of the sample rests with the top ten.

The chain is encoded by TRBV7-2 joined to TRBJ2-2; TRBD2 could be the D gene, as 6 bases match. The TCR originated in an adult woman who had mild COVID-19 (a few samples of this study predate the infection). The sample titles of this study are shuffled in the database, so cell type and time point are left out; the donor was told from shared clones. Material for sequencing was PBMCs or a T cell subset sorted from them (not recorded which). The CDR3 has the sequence CASSRLAGISGELFF. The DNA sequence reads TGTGCCAGCAGCCGCCTTGCGGGGATATCCGGGGAGCTGTTTTTT.